The 8 T cell receptor beta chains below come from one sample, sequenced in a study of T cells in Graves' hyperthyroidism and ophthalmopathy. RNA transcripts gave rise to amplified TCR beta CDR3 regions. HTBI primers drove first-round RT-PCR of the TCR CDR3. One entry per CDR3 protein results from TCRdb running MiXCR on the multiplex PCR reads. Here the sample spans some 550,000 distinct CDR3 sequences, roughly 20% being singletons. Material: blood. The receptors derive from a man younger than 35 with Graves' hyperthyroidism.

This clonotype occurred many times. This chain connects TRBV2 to TRBJ2-5, with D hard to call. CDR1 and CDR2 (germline): SNHLY, FYNNEI. The CDR3 contains 14 residues. V was pared by 0 bases and J by 0 bases, with 5 bases between. The CDR3 nucleotides are TGTGCCAGCAGTGAAGCGCCAGACCAAGAGACCCAGTACTTC. Its translation is CASSEAPDQETQYF.

This clonotype has ten or more counts. V usage is TRBV27 and J usage is TRBJ1-2; D is uncertain. Trimming took off 5 bases at V and 0 bases at J, with 7 bases between the two ends. The CDR3 extends over 13 amino acids. In germline, CDR1 is MNHEY, CDR2 SMNVEV (reference sequence). The CDR3 DNA follows: TGTGCCAGCAGTCTGACACCTAACTATGGCTACACCTTC. Protein sequence: CASSLTPNYGYTF.

This clonotype was seen at least ten times. The chain employs TRBV6-5 and TRBJ2-7; tentatively, D is TRBD1 or TRBD2 (5 bases each). Germline CDR1 and CDR2: MNHEY and SVGAGI. The V end was cut by 6 bases, the J end by 4 bases, with 19 bases between. The CDR3 spans 15 residues. The CDR3 coding sequence is TGTGCCAGCAGACTTGTCGGGGCAGGCCCGTACGAGCAGTACTTC. Encoded protein: CASRLVGAGPYEQYF.

This clonotype was observed at least ten times. This chain connects TRBV12-3 or TRBV12-4 to TRBJ1-1; unclear D gene. V lost 2 bases and J lost 2, with 9 bases in between. The CDR3 contains 14 residues. CDR3 sequence reads: CASSLSASNTEAFF. Here the CDR3 DNA reads TGTGCCAGCAGTTTAAGTGCCAGTAACACTGAAGCTTTCTTT.

Ten or more counts support this clonotype. The V and J genes are TRBV24-1 and TRBJ2-5; D call uncertain. Trimming removed 1 base at V and 2 bases at J, with 4 bases between. Germline lookup yields CDR1 KGHDR and CDR2 SFDVKD. The CDR3 runs to 13 residues. Here the CDR3 DNA reads TGTGCCACCAGTGATTTTGCTCAAGAGACCCAGTACTTC. The encoded protein is CATSDFAQETQYF.

This clonotype occurred a few times. The chain employs TRBV2 and TRBJ2-5, with TRBD1 matching over 7 bases. CDR1 SNHLY and CDR2 FYNNEI come from the germline V gene. V gave up 0 bases and J gave up 2 bases; unmatched junction bases: 6. The CDR3 totals 16 residues. The CDR3 loop is CASSEALARGQETQYF. The CDR3 DNA sequence: TGTGCCAGCAGTGAAGCGCTGGCCAGGGGGCAAGAGACCCAGTACTTC.

The chain links TRBV29-1 to TRBJ1-1, with 7 positions matching TRBD1. Germline CDR1 SQVTM, CDR2 ANQGSEA. The CDR3 loop spans 10 amino acids. Trimming at V came to 4 bases and at J to 7 bases, leaving 0 bases not matched to a gene. This CDR3 is CSVGTGEAFF. The CDR3 DNA is TGCAGCGTTGGGACAGGTGAAGCTTTCTTT.

This clonotype was recorded many times. The chain recombines TRBV2 with TRBJ2-7; D ambiguous. Trimming shortened V by 7 bases and J by 4 bases, and 8 bases separated the two germline ends. The CDR3 totals 11 residues. Germline V lookup: CDR1 SNHLY, CDR2 FYNNEI. The CDR3 coding sequence is TGTGCCAGCACCGAATCTTACGAGCAGTACTTC. Protein: CASTESYEQYF.